This T cell receptor beta chain stems from a study of Graves' ophthalmopathy and Graves' hyperthyroidism. Overall study context: Peripheral blood samples were taken at initial diagnosis, before any treatment. Regarding the study as a whole: Most expanded clonotypes from thyroid (those above 0.001 frequency) were also found in blood. Ophthalmopathy and stable hyperthyroidism were discriminated by a 13-signature model, with about 90% sensitivity and nearly 84% specificity.

The study amplified TCR beta CDR3 regions using RNA transcripts. HTBI-primed first-round RT-PCR preceded second-round multiplex PCR. TCRdb reprocessed the multiplex PCR reads with MiXCR, giving one entry per CDR3 protein. The sample holds tens of thousands of distinct CDR3 sequences, about 50% seen once. V dropped 2 bases and J dropped 0 bases, with 7 bases sitting between them. Germline V gene sequence: CDR1 LGHNA, CDR2 YNFKEQ. The CDR3 is made up of 14 amino acids. This clonotype has a count of ten or more. The antigen remains undetermined. PBMCs came from roughly 9.1 ml of fresh peripheral blood. Sequenced material: peripheral blood. The J gene is TRBJ1-1, the V gene TRBV4-2; perhaps TRBD1 as D (5 bases). The receptor's source is an adult man with Graves' ophthalmopathy. CDR3 in DNA: TGTGCCAGCAGCCAACGACAGTTGAACACTGAAGCTTTCTTT. Amino acids: CASSQRQLNTEAFF.